Below are 13 T cell receptor beta chains sequenced from a single sample in a study of blood T cell repertoires in COVID-19. Profiled with immunoSEQ multiplex PCR; TCRdb holds only in-frame clones, not every one. In the table there are about 480,000 clones, 89% of which are singletons. The sample consisted of peripheral blood. The origin of the receptors is a young man with COVID-19, enrolled during active disease.

The chain has TRBV4-1 and TRBJ2-1; 9 nucleotides match TRBD2. The CDR3 is 16 amino acids. V shed 0 bases, J shed 10 bases, and the junction held 10 bases outside the gene matches. Germline V gene data show CDR1 as MGHRA and CDR2 as YSYEKL. This chain's CDR3 is CASSQELAGGLIEQFF. In DNA, the CDR3 is TGCGCCAGCAGCCAAGAGCTGGCGGGGGGGCTTATAGAGCAGTTCTTC.

The genes are TRBV6-5 and TRBJ2-7; 7 bases map to TRBD2. Unmatched junction bases numbered 9, after V lost 6 bases and J lost 1 base. Germline CDR1 reads MNHEY; CDR2 reads SVGAGI. The CDR3 consists of 15 residues. The chain's CDR3 is CASRGEPAGSYEQYF. CDR3 DNA sequence: TGTGCCAGCAGGGGCGAACCAGCGGGATCCTACGAGCAGTACTTC.

This chain joins TRBV19 and TRBJ2-7; possible D gene TRBD2, 6 bases. The CDR3 length is 15 residues. Germline V lookup: CDR1 LNHDA, CDR2 SQIVND (reference sequence). The V end lost 5 bases, the J end lost 2 bases, and 16 bases lay between the germline ends. The CDR3 nucleotides read TGTGCCAGTAGTGCCCTGGAGGGGACTCCCTACGAGCAGTACTTC. Translated, it gives CASSALEGTPYEQYF.

The genes are TRBV6-5 and TRBJ2-1; 10 bases match TRBD2. This CDR3 contains 15 residues. The germline V gene encodes CDR1 MNHEY and CDR2 SVGAGI. Germline trimming cut 4 bases from V and 5 bases from J; bases unmatched to any gene: 5. CDR3 DNA: TGTGCCAGCAGTTGGACTAGCGGAATGGACAATGAGCAGTTCTTC. This gives the protein CASSWTSGMDNEQFF.

Notes on this clone: At the DNA level, this CDR3 is encoded by other sequences in the same sample as well. The genes are TRBV10-3 and TRBJ1-1, with D unclear. The CDR3 loop spans 13 amino acids. Trimming left V 5 bases short and J 2 bases short, with 9 bases between. From germline, CDR1 is ENHRY and CDR2 SYGVKD. CDR3 residues: CAISRTGNTEAFF. The CDR3 DNA reads as TGTGCCATCAGTAGGACGGGAAACACTGAAGCTTTCTTT.

Only a few counts were recorded for this clone. This chain connects TRBV20-1 to TRBJ2-7; D may be TRBD1 (6 bases). CDR1 is DFQATT, CDR2 SNEGSKA, per germline (reference sequence). The CDR3 totals 11 residues. V was trimmed by 6 bases and J by 3 bases, leaving 9 bases between them. CDR3 coding DNA: TGCAGTGCCGGACAGTTCTACGAGCAGTACTTC. Translating gives CSAGQFYEQYF.

V usage is TRBV11-2 and J usage is TRBJ2-1, with no clear D. Trimming shortened V by 1 base and J by 10 bases, and 5 bases separated the two germline ends. Germline CDR1 and CDR2: SGHAT and FQNNGV. There are 11 residues in the CDR3. DNA of the CDR3: TGTGCCAGCAGCTTAGGCCGGGAGCAGTTCTTC. This encodes CASSLGREQFF. The whole variable domain, filled in from reference TRBV11-2 and TRBJ2-1, reads EAGVAQSPRYKIIEKRQSVAFWCNPISGHATLYWYQQILGQGPKLLIQFQNNGVVDDSQLPKDRFSAERLKGVDSTLKIQPAKLEDSAVYLCASSLGREQFFGPGTRLTVL.

The V call is TRBV29-1, the J call TRBJ1-2, with D unresolved. The CDR3 runs 13 residues. V lost 4 bases to trimming and J lost 4 bases, with 13 bases between them. Germline CDR1 and CDR2: SQVTM and ANQGSEA. The CDR3 protein is CSVVYSEGYGYTF. In nucleotides, the CDR3 is TGCAGCGTTGTATACAGTGAGGGCTATGGCTACACCTTC.

This chain connects TRBV6-5 to TRBJ1-6; the D gene is possibly TRBD1 (5 bases). CDR3 length: 15 residues. Germline loops: CDR1 MNHEY, CDR2 SVGAGI. V was pared by 2 bases and J by 9 bases, with 14 bases between. DNA of the CDR3: TGTGCCAGCAGTTACGATAGGGGCGGAATTTCACCCCTCCACTTT. It is translated as CASSYDRGGISPLHF.

The chain carries TRBV19 and TRBJ1-4; TRBD1 matches at 9 bases. This CDR3 spans 15 amino acids. CDR1 is LNHDA, CDR2 SQIVND, per germline (reference sequence). The J segment lost 3 bases and the V segment lost 8 bases, leaving 7 bases of the junction unmatched. CDR3 nucleotides: TGTGCCAGTCGCACAGGGGGCAGAGCTAATGAAAAACTGTTTTTT. It codes for CASRTGGRANEKLFF.

This chain uses TRBV19 with TRBJ1-4; D is undetermined. This CDR3 has 14 residues. Deletions cut 7 bases from V and 8 bases from J, with 17 bases between. Germline V CDR1 and CDR2: LNHDA, SQIVND (reference sequence). CDR3 protein: CASKVQAAQEKLFF. DNA of the CDR3: TGTGCCAGTAAGGTCCAGGCCGCCCAAGAAAAACTGTTTTTT.

The chain joins TRBV3-1 (or the pseudogene TRBV3-2) to TRBJ2-5, with D possibly TRBD2 on 5 matching bases. The CDR3 covers 15 residues. Germline CDR1 LGHDT, CDR2 YNNKEL (reference sequence). Trimming took 1 base from V and 5 from J, leaving 14 bases between them. The CDR3 bases are TGTGCCAGCAGCCAAGTTAAGGACGGCGGGGAGACCCAGTACTTC. Protein: CASSQVKDGGETQYF.

The chain carries TRBV6-5 and TRBJ2-7; D remains ambiguous. The CDR3 runs to 13 residues. Trimming removed 2 bases at V and 3 bases at J, with 8 bases between. CDR1 MNHEY and CDR2 SVGAGI come from the germline V gene. CDR3 sequence: CASSYPTSYEQYF. The CDR3 DNA reads TGTGCCAGCAGTTACCCCACAAGCTACGAGCAGTACTTC.